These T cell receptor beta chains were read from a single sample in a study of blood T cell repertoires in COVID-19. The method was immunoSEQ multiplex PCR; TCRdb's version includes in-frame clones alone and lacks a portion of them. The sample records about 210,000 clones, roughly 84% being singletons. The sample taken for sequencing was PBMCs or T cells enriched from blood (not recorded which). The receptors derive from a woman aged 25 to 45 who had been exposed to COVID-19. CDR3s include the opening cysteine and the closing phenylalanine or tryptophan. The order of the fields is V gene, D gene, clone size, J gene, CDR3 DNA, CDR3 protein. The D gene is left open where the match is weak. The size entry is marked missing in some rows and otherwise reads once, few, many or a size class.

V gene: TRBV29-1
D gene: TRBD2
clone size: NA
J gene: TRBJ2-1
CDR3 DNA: TGCAGCGTTGAAGGTGCTAGCGGGGGGGCCAGTGAGCAGTTCTTC
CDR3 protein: CSVEGASGGASEQFF

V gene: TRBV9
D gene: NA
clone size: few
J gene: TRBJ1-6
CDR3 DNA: TGTGCCAGCAGCGCCCGAGAGGGGGTAAATTCACCCCTCCACTTT
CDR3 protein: CASSAREGVNSPLHF

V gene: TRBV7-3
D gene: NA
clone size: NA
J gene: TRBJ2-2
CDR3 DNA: TGTGCCAGCAGCATAGACAGTCCCGGGGAGCTGTTTTTT
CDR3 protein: CASSIDSPGELFF

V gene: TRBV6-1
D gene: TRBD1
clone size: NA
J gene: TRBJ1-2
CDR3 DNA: TGTGCCAGCAGTGAAGCTCAAGGGGGCGCGGGCTATGGCTACACCTTC
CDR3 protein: CASSEAQGGAGYGYTF

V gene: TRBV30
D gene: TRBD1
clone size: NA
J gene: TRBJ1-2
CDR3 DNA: TGTGCCTGGGGGGAACAGGGGAACTATGGCTACACCTTC
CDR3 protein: CAWGEQGNYGYTF

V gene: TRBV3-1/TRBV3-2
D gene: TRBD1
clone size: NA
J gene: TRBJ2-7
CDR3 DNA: TGTGCCAGCAGCCTGGGACAGGGACCAAGCTACGAGCAGTACTTC
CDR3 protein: CASSLGQGPSYEQYF

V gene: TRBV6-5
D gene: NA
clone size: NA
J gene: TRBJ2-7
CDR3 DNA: TGTGCCAGCATACGGAGACCGAGCTCCTACGAGCAGTACTTC
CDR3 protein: CASIRRPSSYEQYF

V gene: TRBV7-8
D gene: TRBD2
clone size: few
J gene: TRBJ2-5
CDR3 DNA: TGTGCCAGCAGCTTACCGACTAGCGGGGGGACCCAAGAGACCCAGTACTTC
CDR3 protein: CASSLPTSGGTQETQYF

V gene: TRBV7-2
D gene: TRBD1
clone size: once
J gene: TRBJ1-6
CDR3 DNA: TGTGCCAGCAGCCCTGGACAGGGTAACTCACCCCTCCACTTT
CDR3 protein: CASSPGQGNSPLHF

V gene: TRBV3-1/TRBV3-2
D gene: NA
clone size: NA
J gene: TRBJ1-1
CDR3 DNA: TGTGCCAGCAGCCAATCGCAGGGCTGGACTGAAGCTTTCTTT
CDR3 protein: CASSQSQGWTEAFF

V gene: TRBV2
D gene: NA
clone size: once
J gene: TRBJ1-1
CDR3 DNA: TGTGCCAGCACCCTGGACAGCCCGGGCCCTGAAGCTTTCTTT
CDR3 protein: CASTLDSPGPEAFF

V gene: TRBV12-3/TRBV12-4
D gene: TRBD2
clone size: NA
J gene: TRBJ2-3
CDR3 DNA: TGTGCCAGCAGTGTACTAGCGGAGGATACGCAGTATTTT
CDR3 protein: CASSVLAEDTQYF

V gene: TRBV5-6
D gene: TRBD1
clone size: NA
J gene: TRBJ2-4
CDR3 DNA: TGTGCCAGCAGCGGCGGACAGGGGTGGGAGGTCAAAAACATTCAGTACTTC
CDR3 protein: CASSGGQGWEVKNIQYF

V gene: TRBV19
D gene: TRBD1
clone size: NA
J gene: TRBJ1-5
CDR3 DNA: TGTGCCAGTAGTATAGTTCGGGACAGGGCTCAGCCCCAGCATTTT
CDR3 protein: CASSIVRDRAQPQHF

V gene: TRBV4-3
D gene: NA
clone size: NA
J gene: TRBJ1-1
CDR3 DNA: TGCGCCAGCAGCCAAGACAGATGGAACACTGAAGCTTTCTTT
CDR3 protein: CASSQDRWNTEAFF

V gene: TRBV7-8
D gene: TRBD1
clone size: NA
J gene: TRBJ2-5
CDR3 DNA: TGTGCCAGCAGCCCGATGACAGGGGGCATCCAGACCCAGTACTTC
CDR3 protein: CASSPMTGGIQTQYF

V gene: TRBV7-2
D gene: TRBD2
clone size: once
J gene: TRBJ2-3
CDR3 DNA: TGTGCCAGCAGCCAAGTTACGGGACTAGCGTTTGCAGATACGCAGTATTTT
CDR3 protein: CASSQVTGLAFADTQYF

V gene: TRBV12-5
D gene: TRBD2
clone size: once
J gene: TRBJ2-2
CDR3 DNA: TGTGCTAGTGGTTGGGTCGGGGTAGCGGGGATGAACACCGGGGAGCTGTTTTTT
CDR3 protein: CASGWVGVAGMNTGELFF

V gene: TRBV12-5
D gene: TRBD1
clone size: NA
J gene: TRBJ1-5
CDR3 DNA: TGTGCTAGTGGAACGGGACAGTATAGCAATCAGCCCCAGCATTTT
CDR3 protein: CASGTGQYSNQPQHF

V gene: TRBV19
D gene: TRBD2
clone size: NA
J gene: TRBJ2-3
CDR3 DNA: TGTGCCAGTATGCGCTTTGGAAAGCGGGGGGCCATCACAGATACGCAGTATTTT
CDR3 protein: CASMRFGKRGAITDTQYF

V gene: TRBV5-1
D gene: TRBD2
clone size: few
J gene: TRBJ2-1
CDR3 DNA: TGCGCCAGCAGCTTGAGGATCGGGGGGGCTTACAATGAGCAGTTCTTC
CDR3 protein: CASSLRIGGAYNEQFF

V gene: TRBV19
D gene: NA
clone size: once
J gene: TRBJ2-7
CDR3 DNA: TGTGCCAGTAAAGGGGCCTACGAGCAGTACTTC
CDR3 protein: CASKGAYEQYF

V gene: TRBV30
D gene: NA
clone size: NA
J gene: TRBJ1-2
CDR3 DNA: TGTGCCTGGCACAGTGGTGTTGGCTACACCTTC
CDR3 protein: CAWHSGVGYTF

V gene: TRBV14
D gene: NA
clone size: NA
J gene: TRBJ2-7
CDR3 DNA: TGTGCCAGCAGCCAAGAGGGGAGGACAGGAAGCCTGGGGGAGCAGTACTTC
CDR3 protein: CASSQEGRTGSLGEQYF

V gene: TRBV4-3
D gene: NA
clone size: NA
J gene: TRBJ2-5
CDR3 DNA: TGCGCCAGCAGCCAAGATGAAGACTCGGCAACGACGGATGAGACCCAGTACTTC
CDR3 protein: CASSQDEDSATTDETQYF

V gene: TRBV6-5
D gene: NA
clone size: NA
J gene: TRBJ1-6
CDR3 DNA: TGTGCCAGCAGTACCACACAGCCTGAGATTTCACCCCTCCACTTT
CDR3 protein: CASSTTQPEISPLHF

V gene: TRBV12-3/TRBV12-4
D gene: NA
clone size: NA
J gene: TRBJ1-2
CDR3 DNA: TGTGCCAGCAGTCCAACAGGGCTTGGCTACACCTTC
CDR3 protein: CASSPTGLGYTF

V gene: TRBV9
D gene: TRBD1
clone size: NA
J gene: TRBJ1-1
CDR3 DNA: TGTGCCAGCAGCGCCGGACAGGGCGAACGAACTGAAGCTTTCTTT
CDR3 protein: CASSAGQGERTEAFF

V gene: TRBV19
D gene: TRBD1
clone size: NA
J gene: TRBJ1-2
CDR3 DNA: TGTGCCAGTAGTATGACCCTACGGGACAGCTATGGCTACACCTTC
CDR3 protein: CASSMTLRDSYGYTF

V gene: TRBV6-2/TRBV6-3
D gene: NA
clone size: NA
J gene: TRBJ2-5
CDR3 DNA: TGTGCCAGCAGTTACTCGTGGCGCGGGGGCGACCAAGAGACCCAGTACTTC
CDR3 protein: CASSYSWRGGDQETQYF

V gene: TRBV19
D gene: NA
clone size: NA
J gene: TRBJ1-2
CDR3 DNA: TGTGCCAGTAGTATTTGGGGGGGCCGGACTTTCAACTATGGCTACACCTTC
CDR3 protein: CASSIWGGRTFNYGYTF

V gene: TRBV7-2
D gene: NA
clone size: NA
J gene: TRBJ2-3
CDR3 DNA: TGTGCCAGCAGCCAGGGATTTGAGACAGATACGCAGTATTTT
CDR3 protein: CASSQGFETDTQYF

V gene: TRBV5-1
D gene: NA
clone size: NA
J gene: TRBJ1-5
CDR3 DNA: TGCGCCAGCAAGCAGGGCAGTCCCGACGGCAATCAGCCCCAGCATTTT
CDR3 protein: CASKQGSPDGNQPQHF

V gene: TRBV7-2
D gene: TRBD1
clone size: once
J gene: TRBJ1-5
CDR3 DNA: TGTGCCAGCAGTTTAGACAGGGCGAATCAGCCCCAGCATTTT
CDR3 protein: CASSLDRANQPQHF

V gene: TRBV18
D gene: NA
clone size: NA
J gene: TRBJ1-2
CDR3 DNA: TGTGCCAGCTCACCCGGACAGATCCCATACTATGGCTACACCTTC
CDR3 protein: CASSPGQIPYYGYTF

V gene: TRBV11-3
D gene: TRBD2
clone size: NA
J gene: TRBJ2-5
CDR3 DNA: TGTGCCAGCAGCCTGCGGACTAGCGGGGGCCGGTTGGAGACCCAGTACTTC
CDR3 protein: CASSLRTSGGRLETQYF

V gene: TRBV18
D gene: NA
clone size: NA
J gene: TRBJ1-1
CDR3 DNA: TGTGCCAGCTCACCGCGGTGGGAGCGCACTGAAGCTTTCTTT
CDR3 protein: CASSPRWERTEAFF

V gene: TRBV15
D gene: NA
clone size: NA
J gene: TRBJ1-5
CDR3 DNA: TGTGCCACCAGTCCCCTTAATCAGCCCCAGCATTTT
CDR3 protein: CATSPLNQPQHF

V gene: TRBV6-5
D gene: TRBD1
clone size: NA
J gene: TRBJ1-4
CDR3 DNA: TGTGCCAGCAGTTACCTCCCCGGGACAGTGATTGAAAAACTGTTTTTT
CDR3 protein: CASSYLPGTVIEKLFF

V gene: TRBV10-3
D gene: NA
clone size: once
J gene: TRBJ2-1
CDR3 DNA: TGTGCCATCAGTGTCAACAATGAGCAGTTCTTC
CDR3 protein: CAISVNNEQFF

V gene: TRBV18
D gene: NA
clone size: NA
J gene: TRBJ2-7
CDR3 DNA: TGTGCCAGCTCACCGCAGGGATCAGCCTACGAGCAGTACTTC
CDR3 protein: CASSPQGSAYEQYF

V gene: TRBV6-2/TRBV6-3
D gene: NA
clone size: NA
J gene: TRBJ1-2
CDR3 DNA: TGTGCCAGCAGTTACCTCAGCGAGAACTATGGCTACACCTTC
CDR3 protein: CASSYLSENYGYTF

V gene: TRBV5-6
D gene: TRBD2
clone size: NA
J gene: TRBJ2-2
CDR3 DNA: TGTGCCAGCAGATCACTAGCGGGGACCGGGGAGCTGTTTTTT
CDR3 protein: CASRSLAGTGELFF

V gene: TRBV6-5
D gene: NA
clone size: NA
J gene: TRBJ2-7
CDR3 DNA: TGTGCCAGCAGTTACCTAGGGGGGGGCTCCTACGAGCAGTACTTC
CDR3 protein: CASSYLGGGSYEQYF

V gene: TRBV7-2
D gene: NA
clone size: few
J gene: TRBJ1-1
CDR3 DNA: TGTGCCAGCAGCTCACCTCCAGTCATGAACACTGAAGCTTTCTTT
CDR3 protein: CASSSPPVMNTEAFF

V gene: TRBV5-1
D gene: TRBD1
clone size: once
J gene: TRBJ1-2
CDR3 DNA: TGCGCCAGCAGCTCAACCGCTGACAGGGTTTTAAACTATGGCTACACCTTC
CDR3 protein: CASSSTADRVLNYGYTF

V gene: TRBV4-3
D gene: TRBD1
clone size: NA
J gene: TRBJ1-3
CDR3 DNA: TGCGCCAGCAGCCAAGATTACGGGACAGCGAATCCCTCTGGAAACACCATATATTTT
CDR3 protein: CASSQDYGTANPSGNTIYF

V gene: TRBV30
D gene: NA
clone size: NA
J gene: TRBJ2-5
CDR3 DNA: TGTGCCTGGAGTGATCTGGACAGTGAGGGCGGAGAGACCCAGTACTTC
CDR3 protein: CAWSDLDSEGGETQYF

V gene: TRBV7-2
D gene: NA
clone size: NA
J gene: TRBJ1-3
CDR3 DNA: TGTGCCAGCAGCTTACGGGCCGGGGACTCTGGAAACACCATATATTTT
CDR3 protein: CASSLRAGDSGNTIYF

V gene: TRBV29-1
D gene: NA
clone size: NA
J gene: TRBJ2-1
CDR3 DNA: TGCAGCGTTTCCTCAACAGGGTGGGACAATGAGCAGTTCTTC
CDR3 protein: CSVSSTGWDNEQFF

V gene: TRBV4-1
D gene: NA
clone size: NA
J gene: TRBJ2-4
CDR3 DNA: TGCGCCAGCAGCCCTACTCGGGGAGCCAAAAACATTCAGTACTTC
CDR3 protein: CASSPTRGAKNIQYF

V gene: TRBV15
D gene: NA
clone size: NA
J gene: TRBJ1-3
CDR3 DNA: TGTGCCACCAGCAGAGGTTCGGTTCCTGGAAACACCATATATTTT
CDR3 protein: CATSRGSVPGNTIYF

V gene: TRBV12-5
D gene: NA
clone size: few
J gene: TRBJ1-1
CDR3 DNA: TGTGCTAGTGCCCCAGGGGCTAGGGACACTGAAGCTTTCTTT
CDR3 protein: CASAPGARDTEAFF

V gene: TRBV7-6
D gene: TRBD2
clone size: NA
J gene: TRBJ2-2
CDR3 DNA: TGTGCCAGCAGCTCGAGCGGGGGGAACACCGGGGAGCTGTTTTTT
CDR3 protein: CASSSSGGNTGELFF

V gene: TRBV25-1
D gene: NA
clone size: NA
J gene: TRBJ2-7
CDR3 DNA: TGTGCCAGCGGGAGATCGCAGGAGCAGTACTTC
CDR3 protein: CASGRSQEQYF

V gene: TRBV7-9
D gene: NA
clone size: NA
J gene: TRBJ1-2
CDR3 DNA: TGTGCCAGCAGCTTGGACGGACAGTCCTATGGCTACACCTTC
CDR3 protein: CASSLDGQSYGYTF

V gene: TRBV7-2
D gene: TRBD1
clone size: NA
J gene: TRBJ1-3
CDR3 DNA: TGTGCCAGCAGCTTAGTGGGACAGGGGAACACCATATATTTT
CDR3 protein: CASSLVGQGNTIYF

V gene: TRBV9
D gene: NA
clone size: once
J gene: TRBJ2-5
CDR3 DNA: TGTGCCAGCAGCGTAGGGACTTTACAAGAGACCCAGTACTTC
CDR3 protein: CASSVGTLQETQYF